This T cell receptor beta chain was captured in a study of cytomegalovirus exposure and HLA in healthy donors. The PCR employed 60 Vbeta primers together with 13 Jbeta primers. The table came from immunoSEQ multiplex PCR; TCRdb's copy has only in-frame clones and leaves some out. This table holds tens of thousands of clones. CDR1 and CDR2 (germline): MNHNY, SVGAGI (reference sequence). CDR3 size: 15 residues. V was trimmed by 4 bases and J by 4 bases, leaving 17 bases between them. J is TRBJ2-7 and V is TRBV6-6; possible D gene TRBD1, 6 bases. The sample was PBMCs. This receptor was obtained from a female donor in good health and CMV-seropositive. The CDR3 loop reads CASSSGQGLQYEQYF. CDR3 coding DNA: TGTGCCAGCAGTTCCGGCCAGGGGCTTCAATACGAGCAGTACTTC.